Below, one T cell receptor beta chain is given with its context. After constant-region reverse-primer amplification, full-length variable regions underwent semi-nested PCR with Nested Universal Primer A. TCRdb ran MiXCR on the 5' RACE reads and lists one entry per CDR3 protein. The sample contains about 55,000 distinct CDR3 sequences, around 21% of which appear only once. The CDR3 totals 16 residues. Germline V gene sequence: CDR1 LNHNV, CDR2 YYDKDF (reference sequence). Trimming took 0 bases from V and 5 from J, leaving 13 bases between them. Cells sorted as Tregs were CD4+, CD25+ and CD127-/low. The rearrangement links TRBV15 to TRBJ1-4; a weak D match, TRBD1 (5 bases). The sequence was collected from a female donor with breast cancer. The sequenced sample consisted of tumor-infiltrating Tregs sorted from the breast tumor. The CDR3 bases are TGTGCCACCAGCAGAGACTACCCACAGGCAAATGAAAAACTGTTTTTT. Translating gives CATSRDYPQANEKLFF.